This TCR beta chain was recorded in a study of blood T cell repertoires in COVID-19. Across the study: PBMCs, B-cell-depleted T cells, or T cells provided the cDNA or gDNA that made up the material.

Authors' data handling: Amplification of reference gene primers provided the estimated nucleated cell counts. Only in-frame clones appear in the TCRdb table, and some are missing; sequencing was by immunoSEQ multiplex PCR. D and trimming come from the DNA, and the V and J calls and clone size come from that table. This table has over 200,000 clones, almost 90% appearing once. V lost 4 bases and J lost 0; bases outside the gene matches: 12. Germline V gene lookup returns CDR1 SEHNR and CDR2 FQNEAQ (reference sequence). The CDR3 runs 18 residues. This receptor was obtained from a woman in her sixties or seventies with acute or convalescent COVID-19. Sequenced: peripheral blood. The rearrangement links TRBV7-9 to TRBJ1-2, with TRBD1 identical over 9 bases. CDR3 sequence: CASSSPSRNRGPNYGYTF. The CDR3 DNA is TGTGCCAGCAGCTCCCCATCGAGGAACAGGGGGCCTAACTATGGCTACACCTTC.